The source of this TCR beta chain is a study of T-cell memory formation after mild COVID-19. The wider study: Largely donor-specific TCR clusters were found. Study-level findings and limits: The appearance of some responding clones in pre-infection memory suggested that cross-reactive memory joined.

Looked up from germline, CDR1 is SGHTA and CDR2 is FQGNSA. V lost 5 bases, J lost 1 base, and 2 bases stayed unmatched. This CDR3 is 13 amino acids long. TCR alpha and TCR beta cDNA libraries carrying sample barcodes and UMIs came from 5'RACE with constant-segment primers. TCRdb recomputed calls from the 5' RACE reads with MiXCR, one row per CDR3 protein. The sample includes 150,000 or so distinct CDR3 sequences, roughly a quarter seen only once; the top ten take approximately 24%. This clonotype was found a few times. Its antigen is undetermined. Sequencing was done on a sample of PBMCs or a T cell subset sorted from them (not recorded which). The receptor comes from an adult woman who had mild COVID-19 (a few samples of this study predate the infection). Cell type and time point are not known. The chain employs TRBV7-2 and TRBJ2-7, with 7 nucleotides matching TRBD1. The CDR3 reads CASSPGQSYEQYF. The CDR3 DNA sequence: TGTGCCAGCAGCCCGGGACAGTCCTACGAGCAGTACTTC.